The 9 T cell receptor beta chains listed next were all sequenced from one sample in a study of human thymus T cells. The method was immunoSEQ multiplex PCR; TCRdb's version includes in-frame clones alone and lacks a portion of them. Of roughly 60,000 clones listed, approximately 93% are singletons. Specimen: blood. These receptors originate from a boy younger than two with a congenital heart defect but otherwise immunologically healthy.

The chain joins TRBV6-5 to TRBJ2-7, with 8 bases matching TRBD1. The CDR3 totals 14 residues. Losses at the gene ends were 10 bases for V and 0 bases for J; bases not matched to a gene: 8. Looked up from germline, CDR1 is MNHEY and CDR2 is SVGAGI. The CDR3 region has the DNA TGTGCCACCAGGGACAGGCCTTTCTCCTACGAGCAGTACTTC. As protein: CATRDRPFSYEQYF.

The table lists this clone with a few counts. The chain employs TRBV13 and TRBJ1-5; tentative D call: TRBD1 (6 bases). This CDR3 has 13 residues. Germline values: CDR1 PRHDT, CDR2 FYEKMQ (reference sequence). Trimming shortened V by 0 bases and J by 7 bases, and 7 bases separated the two germline ends. The CDR3 DNA is TGTGCCAGCAGCTTAGGCAGGGGCCAGCCCCAGCATTTT. Translating gives CASSLGRGQPQHF.

V and J are TRBV25-1 and TRBJ2-1; 8 nucleotides match TRBD2. CDR3 length: 14 amino acids. CDR1 and CDR2 (germline): MGHDK, SYGVNS. With V trimmed by 3 bases and J by 10 bases, 8 bases remained unmatched. The CDR3 protein is CASSDFSGVGEQFF. DNA of the CDR3: TGTGCCAGCAGTGATTTTAGCGGGGTGGGCGAGCAGTTCTTC. Full variable domain (remainder filled in from reference TRBV25-1 and TRBJ2-1): EADIYQTPRYLVIGTGKKITLECSQTMGHDKMYWYQQDPGMELHLIHYSYGVNSTEKGDLSSESTVSRIRTEHFPLTLESARPSHTSQYLCASSDFSGVGEQFFGPGTRLTVL.

Here the CDR3 DNA reads TGTGCCAGTAGTCTAACCGGGACTCCAACCTCCTACGAGCAGTACTTC. It is translated as CASSLTGTPTSYEQYF. The chain is built from TRBV19 and TRBJ2-7; D is possibly TRBD2 (6 bases). The CDR3 has 16 residues. The ends were cut back, 5 bases at V and 0 bases at J, with 17 bases in the middle. Germline V gene lookup returns CDR1 LNHDA and CDR2 SQIVND (reference sequence).

The chain recombines TRBV28 with TRBJ2-6, with 8 bases lining up with TRBD1. Germline V gives CDR1 MDHEN, CDR2 SYDVKM. J gave up 5 bases and V 2 bases, and 2 bases lay outside the gene matches. CDR3 size: 15 residues. CDR3 sequence: CASSLGQGRANVLTF. The CDR3 nucleotides read TGTGCCAGCAGTTTAGGACAGGGTAGGGCCAACGTCCTGACTTTC.

This sequence joins TRBV19 and TRBJ2-2; no clear D. Trimming cost V 3 bases and J 8 bases, with 4 bases left between them. The CDR3 loop spans 11 amino acids. Germline CDR1 is LNHDA and CDR2 is SQIVND (reference sequence). The CDR3 loop reads CASSIRGELFF. In DNA form, the CDR3 reads TGTGCCAGTAGTATTAGGGGGGAGCTGTTTTTT.

This chain joins TRBV6-1 and TRBJ1-2; D remains ambiguous. This CDR3 has 13 residues. CDR1 is MNHNS, CDR2 SASEGT, per germline. V dropped 1 base and J dropped 8 bases, with 11 bases sitting between them. DNA of the CDR3: TGTGCCAGCAGTGAAGTTCAGCCTACGGGCTACACCTTC. Translated: CASSEVQPTGYTF.

In this sample, this clone turned up once. V gene TRBV19 combines with J gene TRBJ1-2; D unresolved. The V end was cut by 1 base, the J end by 8 bases, with 11 bases between. The CDR3 covers 13 residues. Per germline, CDR1 LNHDA and CDR2 SQIVND (reference sequence). CDR3 nucleotide sequence: TGTGCCAGTAGTATAGGAAGAATAAGGGGCTACACCTTC. It yields the protein CASSIGRIRGYTF.

The chain links TRBV10-3 to TRBJ2-5; TRBD2 matches 8 bases. V trimming: 4 bases; J trimming: 5 bases; junction bases outside the gene matches: 3. Germline CDR1 ENHRY, CDR2 SYGVKD. The CDR3 runs to 13 residues. CDR3 residues: CAISAGGGETQYF. CDR3 in DNA: TGTGCCATCAGTGCGGGCGGGGGGGAGACCCAGTACTTC.